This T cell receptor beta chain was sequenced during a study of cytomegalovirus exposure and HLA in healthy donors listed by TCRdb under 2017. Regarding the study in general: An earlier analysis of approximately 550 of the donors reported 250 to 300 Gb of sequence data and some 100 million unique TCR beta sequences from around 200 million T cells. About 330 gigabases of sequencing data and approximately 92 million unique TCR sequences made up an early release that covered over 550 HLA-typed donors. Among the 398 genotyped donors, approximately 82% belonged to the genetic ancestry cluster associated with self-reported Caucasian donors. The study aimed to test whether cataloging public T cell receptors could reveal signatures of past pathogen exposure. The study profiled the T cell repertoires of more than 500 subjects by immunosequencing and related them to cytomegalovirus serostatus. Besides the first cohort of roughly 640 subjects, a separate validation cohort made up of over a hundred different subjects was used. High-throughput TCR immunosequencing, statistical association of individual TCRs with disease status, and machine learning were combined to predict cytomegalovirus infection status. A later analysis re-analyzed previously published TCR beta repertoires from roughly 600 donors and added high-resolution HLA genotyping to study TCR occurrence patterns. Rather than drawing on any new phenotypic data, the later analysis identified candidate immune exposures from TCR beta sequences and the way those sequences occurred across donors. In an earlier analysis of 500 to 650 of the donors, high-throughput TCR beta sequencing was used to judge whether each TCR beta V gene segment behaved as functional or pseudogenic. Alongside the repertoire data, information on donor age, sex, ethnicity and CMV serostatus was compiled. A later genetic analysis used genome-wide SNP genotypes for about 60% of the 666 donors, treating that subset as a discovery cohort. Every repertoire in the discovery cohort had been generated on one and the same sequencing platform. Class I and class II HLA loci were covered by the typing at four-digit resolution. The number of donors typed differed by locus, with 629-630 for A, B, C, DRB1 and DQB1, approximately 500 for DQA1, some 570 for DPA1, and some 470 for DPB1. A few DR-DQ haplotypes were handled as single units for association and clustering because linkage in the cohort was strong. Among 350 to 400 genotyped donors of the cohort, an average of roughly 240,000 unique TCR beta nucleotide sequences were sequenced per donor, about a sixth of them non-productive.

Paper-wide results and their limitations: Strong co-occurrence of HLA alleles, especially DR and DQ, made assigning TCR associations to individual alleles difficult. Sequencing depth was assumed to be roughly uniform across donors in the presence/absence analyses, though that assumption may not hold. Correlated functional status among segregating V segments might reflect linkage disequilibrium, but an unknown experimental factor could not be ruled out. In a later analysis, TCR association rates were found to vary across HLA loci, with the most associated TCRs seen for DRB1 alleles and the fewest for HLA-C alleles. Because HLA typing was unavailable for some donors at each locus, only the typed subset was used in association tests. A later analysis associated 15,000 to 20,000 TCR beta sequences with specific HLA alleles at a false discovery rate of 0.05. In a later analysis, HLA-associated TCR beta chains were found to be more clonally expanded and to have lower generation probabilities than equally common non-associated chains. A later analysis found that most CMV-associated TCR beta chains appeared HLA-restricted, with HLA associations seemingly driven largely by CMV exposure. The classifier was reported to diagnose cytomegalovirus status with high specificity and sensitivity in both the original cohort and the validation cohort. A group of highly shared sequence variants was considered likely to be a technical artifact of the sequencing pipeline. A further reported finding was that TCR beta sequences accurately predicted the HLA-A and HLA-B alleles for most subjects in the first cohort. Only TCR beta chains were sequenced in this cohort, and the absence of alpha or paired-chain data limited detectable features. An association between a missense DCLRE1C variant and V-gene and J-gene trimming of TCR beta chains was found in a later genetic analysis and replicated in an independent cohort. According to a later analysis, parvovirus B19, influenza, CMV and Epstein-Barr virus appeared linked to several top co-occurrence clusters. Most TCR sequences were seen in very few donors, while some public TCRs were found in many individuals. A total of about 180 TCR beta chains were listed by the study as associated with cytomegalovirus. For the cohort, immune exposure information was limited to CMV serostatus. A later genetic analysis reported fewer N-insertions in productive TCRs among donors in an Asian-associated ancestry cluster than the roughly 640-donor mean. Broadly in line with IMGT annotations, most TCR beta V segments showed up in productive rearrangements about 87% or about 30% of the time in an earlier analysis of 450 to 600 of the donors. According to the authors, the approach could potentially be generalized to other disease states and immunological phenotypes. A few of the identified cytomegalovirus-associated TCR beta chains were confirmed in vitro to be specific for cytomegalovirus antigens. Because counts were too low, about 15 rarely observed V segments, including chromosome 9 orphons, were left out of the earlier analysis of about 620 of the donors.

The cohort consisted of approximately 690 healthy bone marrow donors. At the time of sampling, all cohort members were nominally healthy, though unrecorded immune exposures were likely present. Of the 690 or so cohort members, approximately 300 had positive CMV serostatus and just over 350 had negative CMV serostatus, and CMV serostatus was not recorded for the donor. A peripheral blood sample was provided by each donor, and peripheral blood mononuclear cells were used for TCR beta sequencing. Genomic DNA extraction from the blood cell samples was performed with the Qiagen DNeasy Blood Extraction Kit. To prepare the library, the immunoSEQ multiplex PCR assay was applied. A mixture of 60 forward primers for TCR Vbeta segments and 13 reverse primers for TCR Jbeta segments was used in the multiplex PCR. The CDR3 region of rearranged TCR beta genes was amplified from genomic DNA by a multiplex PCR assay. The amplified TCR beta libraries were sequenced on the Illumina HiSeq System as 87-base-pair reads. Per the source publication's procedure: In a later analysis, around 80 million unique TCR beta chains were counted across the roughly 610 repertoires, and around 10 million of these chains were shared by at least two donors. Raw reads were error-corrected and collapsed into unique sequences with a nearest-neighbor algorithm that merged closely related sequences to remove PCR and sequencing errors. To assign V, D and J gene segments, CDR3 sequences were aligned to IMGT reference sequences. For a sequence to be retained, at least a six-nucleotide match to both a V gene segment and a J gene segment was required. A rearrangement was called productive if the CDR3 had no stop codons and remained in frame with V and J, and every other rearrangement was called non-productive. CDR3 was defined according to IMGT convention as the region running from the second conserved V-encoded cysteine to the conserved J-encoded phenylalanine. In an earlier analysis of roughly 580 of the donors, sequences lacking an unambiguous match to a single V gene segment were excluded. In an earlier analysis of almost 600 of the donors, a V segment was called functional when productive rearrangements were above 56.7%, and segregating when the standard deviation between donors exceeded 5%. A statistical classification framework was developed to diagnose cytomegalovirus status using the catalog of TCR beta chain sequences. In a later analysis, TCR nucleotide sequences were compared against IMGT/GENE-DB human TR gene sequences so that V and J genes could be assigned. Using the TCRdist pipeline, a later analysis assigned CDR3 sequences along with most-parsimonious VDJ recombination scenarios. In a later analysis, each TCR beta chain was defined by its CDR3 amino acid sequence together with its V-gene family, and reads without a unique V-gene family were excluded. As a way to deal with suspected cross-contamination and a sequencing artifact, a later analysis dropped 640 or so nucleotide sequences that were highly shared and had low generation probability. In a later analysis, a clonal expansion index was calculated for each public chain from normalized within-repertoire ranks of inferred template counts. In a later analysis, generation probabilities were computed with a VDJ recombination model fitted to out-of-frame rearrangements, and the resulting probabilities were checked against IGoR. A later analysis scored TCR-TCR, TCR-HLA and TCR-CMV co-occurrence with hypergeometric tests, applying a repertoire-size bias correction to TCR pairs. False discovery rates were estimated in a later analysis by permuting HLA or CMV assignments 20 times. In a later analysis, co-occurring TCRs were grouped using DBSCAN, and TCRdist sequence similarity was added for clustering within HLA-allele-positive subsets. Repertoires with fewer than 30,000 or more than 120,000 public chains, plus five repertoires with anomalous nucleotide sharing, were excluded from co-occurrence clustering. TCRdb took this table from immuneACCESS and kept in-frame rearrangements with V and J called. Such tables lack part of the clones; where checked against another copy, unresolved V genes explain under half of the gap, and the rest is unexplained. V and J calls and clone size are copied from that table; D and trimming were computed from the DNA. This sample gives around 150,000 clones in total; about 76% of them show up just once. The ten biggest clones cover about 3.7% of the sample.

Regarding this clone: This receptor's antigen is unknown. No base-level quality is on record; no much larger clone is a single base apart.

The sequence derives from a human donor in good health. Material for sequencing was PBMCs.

The CDR3 sequence is CASPKNGYTF. The nucleotide sequence is given as TGTGCCAGCCCCAAAAATGGCTACACCTTC. This receptor chain uses TRBV5-8 and TRBJ1-2, with the D gene call left open. The CDR3 runs 10 residues from the cysteine to the phenylalanine. Only the CDR3 DNA is retained, 30 bases long and in frame from the first base. The CDR1 and CDR2 encoded by the germline V gene are SGHTS and YDEGEE. V is pared back by 7 bases and J by 6 bases, with 7 bases lying between the germline termini.